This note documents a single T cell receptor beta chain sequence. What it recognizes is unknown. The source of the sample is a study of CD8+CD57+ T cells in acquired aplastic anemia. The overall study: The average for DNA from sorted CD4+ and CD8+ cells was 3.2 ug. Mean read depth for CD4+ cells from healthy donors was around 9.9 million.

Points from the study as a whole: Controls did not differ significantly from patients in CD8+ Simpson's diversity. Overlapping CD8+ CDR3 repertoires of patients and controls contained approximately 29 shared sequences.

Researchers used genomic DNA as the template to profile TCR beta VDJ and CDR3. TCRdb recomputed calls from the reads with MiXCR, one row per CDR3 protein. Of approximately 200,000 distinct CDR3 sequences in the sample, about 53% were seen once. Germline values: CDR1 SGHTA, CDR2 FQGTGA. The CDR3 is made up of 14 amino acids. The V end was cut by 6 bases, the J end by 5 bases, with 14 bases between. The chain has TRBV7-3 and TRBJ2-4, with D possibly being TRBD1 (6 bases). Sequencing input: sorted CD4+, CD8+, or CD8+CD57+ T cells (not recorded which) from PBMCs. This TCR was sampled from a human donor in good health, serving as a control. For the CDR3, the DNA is TGTGCCAGCAGACGAGACAGGCAGGAAAACATTCAGTACTTC. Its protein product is CASRRDRQENIQYF.